Listed here are 17 T cell receptor beta chains from one sample, sequenced in a study of OX40 agonist ivuxolimab in advanced cancers. Clones were read by immunoSEQ multiplex PCR, and TCRdb kept only the in-frame ones, dropping some. This sample has roughly 81,000 clones, with more than 70% found just once. Sequencing was performed on CD4+ or CD8+ T cells sorted from blood, taken in a trial of the OX40 agonist ivuxolimab. The origin of the receptors is an adult with an advanced solid tumor such as melanoma, head and neck, liver or kidney cancer.

The rearrangement links TRBV7-6 to TRBJ2-7; possibly TRBD1 for D (6 bases). The V gene's germline CDR1 is SGHVS and CDR2 FNYEAQ. This CDR3 has 16 residues. Trimming took off 4 bases at V and 5 bases at J, with 21 bases between the two ends. The CDR3: CASSSREQGPPNEQYF. The CDR3, as DNA: TGTGCCAGCAGCTCAAGGGAACAGGGACCTCCCAACGAGCAGTACTTC.

The V and J genes are TRBV5-1 and TRBJ1-3; no clear D gene. The ends were cut back, 3 bases at V and 2 bases at J, with 6 bases in the middle. CDR3 length: 13 residues. CDR1 and CDR2 from the germline V gene are SGHRS and YFSETQ. CDR3 coding DNA: TGCGCCAGCAGCTCGGACCCTGGAAACACCATATATTTT. Its protein is CASSSDPGNTIYF.

The J gene is TRBJ2-2, the V gene TRBV7-2, with D tentatively TRBD1 (6 bases). Looked up from germline, CDR1 is SGHTA and CDR2 is FQGNSA. Trimming pared 6 bases from V and 6 bases from J, leaving 17 bases between. CDR3 length: 15 residues. This CDR3 is CASSPPGQSPGELFF. Here the CDR3 DNA reads TGTGCCAGCAGTCCGCCTGGACAGTCCCCCGGGGAGCTGTTTTTT. Filled out from reference TRBV7-2 and TRBJ2-2, the complete variable domain reads GAGVSQSPSNKVTEKGKDVELRCDPISGHTALYWYRQSLGQGLEFLIYFQGNSAPDKSGLPSDRFSAERTGGSVSTLTIQRTQQEDSAVYLCASSPPGQSPGELFFGEGSRLTVL.

The rearrangement joins TRBV5-1 to TRBJ2-7; D is perhaps TRBD2 (6 bases). Germline CDR1 and CDR2: SGHRS and YFSETQ. This CDR3 spans 15 amino acids. The V gene lost 3 bases and the J gene lost 4 bases, with 17 bases spanning the gap. The CDR3 sequence: CASSSGLLRTYEQYF. The DNA of the CDR3 is TGCGCCAGCAGCTCCGGACTATTGCGGACTTACGAGCAGTACTTC.

This clone was counted a single time. J is TRBJ1-1 and V is TRBV19, with unresolved D. Germline CDR1 reads LNHDA; CDR2 reads SQIVND (reference sequence). This CDR3 contains 15 residues. Trimming pared 7 bases from V and 0 bases from J, leaving 15 bases between. DNA for the CDR3: TGTGCCAGTATAGGAGGAGGATTCATGAACACTGAAGCTTTCTTT. It translates to CASIGGGFMNTEAFF.

For the CDR3, the DNA is TGTGCCAGCAGCGAAGACCGGGACAGGGGCTCCAATGAGCAGTTCTTC. Protein: CASSEDRDRGSNEQFF. The V gene is TRBV11-2, the J gene TRBJ2-1, with 10 bases lining up with TRBD1. V shed 5 bases, J shed 6 bases, and the junction held 10 bases outside the gene matches. The CDR3 totals 16 residues. Per germline, CDR1 SGHAT and CDR2 FQNNGV.

This chain uses TRBV5-4 with TRBJ2-1; tentative D call: TRBD1 (6 bases). The ends were cut back, 8 bases at V and 2 bases at J, with 17 bases in the middle. Germline V gene sequence: CDR1 SGHNT, CDR2 YYREEE (reference sequence). There are 15 residues in the CDR3. CDR3 sequence: CASSSGGETYNEQFF. DNA for the CDR3: TGTGCCAGTTCGTCTGGGGGCGAAACCTACAATGAGCAGTTCTTC. Full variable domain (outside the CDR3, taken from reference TRBV5-4 and TRBJ2-1): ETGVTQSPTHLIKTRGQQVTLRCSSQSGHNTVSWYQQALGQGPQFIFQYYREEENGRGNFPPRFSGLQFPNYSSELNVNALELDDSALYLCASSSGGETYNEQFFGPGTRLTVL.

The chain combines TRBV2 with TRBJ1-5; D possibly corresponds to TRBD1 (5 bases). V was pared by 6 bases and J by 5 bases, with 11 bases between. This CDR3 spans 13 amino acids. The V gene's germline CDR1 is SNHLY and CDR2 FYNNEI. DNA of the CDR3: TGTGCCAGCAGACAACAGGACTATCAGCCCCAGCATTTT. This gives the protein CASRQQDYQPQHF.

The rearrangement joins TRBV15 to TRBJ1-4; D perhaps matches TRBD1 (6 bases). Deletions cut 2 bases from V and 8 bases from J, with 15 bases between. Per germline, CDR1 LNHNV and CDR2 YYDKDF (reference sequence). The CDR3 sequence is 15 residues long. The CDR3 reads CATSRMGAGQEKLFF. In DNA form, the CDR3 reads TGTGCCACCAGCAGAATGGGGGCAGGCCAAGAAAAACTGTTTTTT.

The J gene is TRBJ2-1, the V gene TRBV14, with D hard to call. Germline V lookup: CDR1 SGHDN, CDR2 FVKESK. V lost 4 bases and J 4 bases, leaving 5 bases between the germline ends. The CDR3 contains 12 residues. The CDR3: CASSRGYNEQFF. DNA for the CDR3: TGTGCCAGCAGCCGTGGATACAATGAGCAGTTCTTC.

To note about this clone: It is likely a read error, because the conserved phenylalanine at the end of the CDR3 is missing. V and J are TRBV11-2 and TRBJ1-6; the D gene is possibly TRBD1 (5 bases). The V gene lost 10 bases and the J gene lost 0 bases, with 25 bases spanning the gap. Germline lookup yields CDR1 SGHAT and CDR2 FQNNGV. CDR3 length: 19 residues. CDR3 sequence: CATRHGGLRGSSYNSPLHL. The CDR3 region has the DNA TGTGCCACCAGGCATGGGGGGTTACGGGGTAGCTCCTATAATTCACCCCTCCACCTT.

The chain has TRBV28 and TRBJ1-5, with D possibly matching TRBD1 (5 bases). CDR3 size: 12 residues. V was trimmed by 8 bases and J by 8 bases, leaving 13 bases between them. Germline lookup yields CDR1 MDHEN and CDR2 SYDVKM. Here the CDR3 reads CASYRRGKPQHF. In DNA form, the CDR3 reads TGTGCCAGCTACAGGAGGGGTAAGCCCCAGCATTTT.

The chain carries TRBV7-2 and TRBJ1-6; D uncertain. V lost 4 bases and J 8 bases, leaving 9 bases between the germline ends. Germline-derived CDR1 and CDR2 are SGHTA and FQGNSA. The CDR3 runs 13 residues. CDR3 in amino acids: CASSSDGDSPLHF. In DNA form, the CDR3 reads TGTGCCAGCAGCTCCGATGGGGATTCACCCCTCCACTTT. The variable domain in full, with the rest retrieved from reference TRBV7-2 and TRBJ1-6, is GAGVSQSPSNKVTEKGKDVELRCDPISGHTALYWYRQSLGQGLEFLIYFQGNSAPDKSGLPSDRFSAERTGGSVSTLTIQRTQQEDSAVYLCASSSDGDSPLHFGNGTRLTVT.

The chain employs TRBV4-2 and TRBJ1-4; maybe TRBD1 (6 bases). The V end was cut by 3 bases, the J end by 2 bases, with 10 bases between. The germline gives CDR1 LGHNA, CDR2 YNFKEQ. The CDR3 is 15 amino acids. The CDR3 here is CASSHPRGTNEKLFF. CDR3 DNA: TGTGCCAGCAGCCATCCGAGGGGGACTAATGAAAAACTGTTTTTT.

In DNA form, the CDR3 reads TGTGCCAGCAGCTTCGACCCGGGGAGGAATACGCAGTATTTT. Translated, it gives CASSFDPGRNTQYF. The chain joins TRBV7-2 to TRBJ2-3; TRBD2 might be the D (6 bases). This CDR3 comprises 14 residues. The germline gives CDR1 SGHTA, CDR2 FQGNSA. V shed 3 bases and J shed 7 bases, with 14 bases lying between them. Complete variable domain (other parts from reference TRBV7-2 and TRBJ2-3): GAGVSQSPSNKVTEKGKDVELRCDPISGHTALYWYRQSLGQGLEFLIYFQGNSAPDKSGLPSDRFSAERTGGSVSTLTIQRTQQEDSAVYLCASSFDPGRNTQYFGPGTRLTVL.

V and J are TRBV7-8 and TRBJ1-4; possibly TRBD1 for D (5 bases). Germline CDR1 SGHVS, CDR2 FQNEAQ. The length of the CDR3 is 14 residues. V was shortened by 6 bases and J by 2 bases, with 10 bases between the two germline ends. The CDR3: CASSQGPTNEKLFF. The CDR3 coding sequence is TGTGCCAGCAGTCAGGGCCCGACTAATGAAAAACTGTTTTTT.

The chain joins TRBV10-1 to TRBJ2-3; D remains unclear. Deletions cut 5 bases from V and 0 bases from J, with 3 bases between. CDR1 is WNHNN, CDR2 SYGVQD, per germline (reference sequence). The CDR3 extends over 12 amino acids. The CDR3 region has the DNA TGCGCCAGCAGTTACAGCACAGATACGCAGTATTTT. This gives the protein CASSYSTDTQYF.